Listed below are T cell receptor beta chains from one sample, sequenced in a study of T cells after somatic rescue of genetic block. Libraries were prepared by immunoSEQ multiplex PCR; TCRdb keeps only in-frame clonotypes and omits some of them. This table has about 12,000 clones, 60% to 75% appearing once. The sample consisted of peripheral blood mononuclear cells (PBMCs). The origin of the receptors is a boy younger than 18. Each CDR3 is given with its conserved first and last residue. A D gene is named only where the DNA matches it firmly. Size is omitted from some rows. Given values are once, few, many or a class for expanded clones.

>TRBV9|.|once|TRBJ1-1
CASSVLTGNTEAFF
TGTGCCAGCAGCGTACTCACAGGCAACACTGAAGCTTTCTTT
>TRBV5-6|.|.|TRBJ1-6
CASSLGPGLYNSPLHF
TGTGCCAGCAGCTTGGGGCCGGGCCTCTATAATTCACCCCTCCACTTT
>TRBV18|.|.|TRBJ2-2
CASSPTNEAGELFF
TGTGCCAGCTCACCCACGAACGAAGCCGGGGAGCTGTTTTTT
>TRBV6-1|.|.|TRBJ2-1
CASSSLSSYNEQFF
TGTGCCAGTAGCAGCCTCAGCTCCTACAATGAGCAGTTCTTC
>TRBV2|TRBD1|.|TRBJ1-5
CASSDRGDQPQHF
TGTGCCAGCAGTGACAGGGGGGATCAGCCCCAGCATTTT
>TRBV21-1|.|.|TRBJ1-4
CASRGGYKVHNEKLFF
TGTGCCAGCAGAGGAGGATACAAGGTGCATAATGAAAAACTGTTTTTT
>TRBV7-9|TRBD2|.|TRBJ2-5
CASSLEGGGSVKTQYF
TGTGCCAGCAGCTTAGAAGGCGGGGGGTCGGTGAAGACCCAGTACTTC
>TRBV9|.|.|TRBJ2-3
CASSQKRGGTQYF
TGTGCCAGCAGCCAGAAGAGGGGGGGTACGCAGTATTTT
>TRBV6-5|TRBD1|.|TRBJ2-7
CASSSTGQLYEQYF
TGTGCCAGCAGTTCGACGGGACAGTTATACGAGCAGTACTTC
>TRBV19|.|.|TRBJ1-5
CASAKFGLIQPQHF
TGTGCCAGTGCTAAATTCGGACTTATCCAGCCCCAGCATTTT
>TRBV5-5|.|.|TRBJ1-2
CASSSEGAWRGYTF
TGTGCCAGCAGCTCCGAGGGCGCCTGGCGGGGCTACACCTTC
>TRBV11-2|TRBD2|.|TRBJ2-7
CASSTGLAGGVGYEQYF
TGTGCCAGCAGCACGGGACTAGCGGGAGGGGTGGGCTACGAGCAGTACTTC
>TRBV19|.|.|TRBJ2-2
CASSIKGLYTGELFF
TGTGCCAGTAGTATTAAGGGACTCTACACCGGGGAGCTGTTTTTT
>TRBV28|.|.|TRBJ2-2
CASSWWGGNTGELFF
TGTGCCAGCAGTTGGTGGGGGGGCAACACCGGGGAGCTGTTTTTT
>TRBV5-1|.|.|TRBJ2-2
CASSLSQPNTGELFF
TGCGCCAGCAGCTTGTCACAACCCAACACCGGGGAGCTGTTTTTT
>TRBV30|TRBD2|.|TRBJ2-5
CAWSVLVPIGGRRETQYF
TGTGCCTGGAGTGTACTAGTGCCGATAGGCGGGAGACGGGAGACCCAGTACTTC
>TRBV19|.|.|TRBJ2-7
CASSRTATYEQYF
TGTGCCAGTAGTAGGACAGCCACCTACGAGCAGTACTTC
>TRBV5-6|.|once|TRBJ1-1
CASSPNGRGTEAFF
TGTGCCAGCAGCCCCAACGGGAGGGGCACTGAAGCTTTCTTT
>TRBV2|.|.|TRBJ1-5
CASTVGALENQPQHF
TGTGCCAGCACGGTGGGAGCACTTGAAAATCAGCCCCAGCATTTT
>TRBV19|TRBD1|.|TRBJ1-2
CASRRQGTYGYTF
TGTGCCAGTAGAAGACAGGGAACCTATGGCTACACCTTC
>TRBV11-3|TRBD2|.|TRBJ2-1
CASSLGLAGAGSYNEQFF
TGTGCCAGCAGCTTAGGGCTAGCGGGAGCGGGCTCCTACAATGAGCAGTTCTTC
>TRBV29-1|.|once|TRBJ1-2
CSVEGYGYTF
TGCAGCGTTGAAGGATATGGCTACACCTTC
>TRBV27|TRBD1|once|TRBJ2-5
CASTRMSGQGTSGPRRPKETQYF
TGTGCCAGCACCCGCATGAGTGGACAGGGGACGTCGGGACCCCGCCGTCCAAAAGAGACCCAGTACTTC
>TRBV5-1|TRBD2|.|TRBJ2-1
CASSPIPAGVGNEQFF
TGCGCCAGCAGCCCGATACCAGCGGGAGTGGGCAATGAGCAGTTCTTC
>TRBV18|.|few|TRBJ2-1
CASSPNRLPYNEQFF
TGTGCCAGCTCACCAAATCGTCTACCATACAATGAGCAGTTCTTC
>TRBV9|TRBD2|.|TRBJ2-3
CASSVIAGVADTQYF
TGTGCCAGCAGCGTAATAGCGGGAGTTGCAGATACGCAGTATTTT
>TRBV28|TRBD2|.|TRBJ2-5
CASSFPSGGAFGTQYF
TGTGCCAGCAGTTTTCCTAGCGGGGGGGCCTTCGGGACCCAGTACTTC
>TRBV6-5|.|.|TRBJ1-4
CASSYGRDKGSEKLFF
TGTGCCAGCAGTTATGGCCGGGACAAAGGGAGTGAAAAACTGTTTTTT
>TRBV5-4|.|.|TRBJ2-3
CASSLDSILGTQYF
TGTGCCAGCAGCTTGGACTCCATCTTGGGCACGCAGTATTTT
>TRBV25-1|TRBD1|.|TRBJ2-3
CASSEFGQAPTDTQYF
TGTGCCAGCAGTGAATTCGGACAGGCGCCGACAGATACGCAGTATTTT
>TRBV5-6|.|.|TRBJ2-1
CASSPTGGVRNEQFF
TGTGCCAGCAGCCCTACAGGGGGGGTGAGGAATGAGCAGTTCTTC
>TRBV19|TRBD1|.|TRBJ2-4
CASDGTGLAKNIQYF
TGTGCCAGTGACGGGACAGGTCTAGCCAAAAACATTCAGTACTTC
>TRBV5-1|.|few|TRBJ2-3
CAIRRDQSTDTQYF
TGCGCCATCCGACGGGACCAAAGCACAGATACGCAGTATTTT
>TRBV28|.|few|TRBJ2-1
CASSLTGNANNEQFF
TGTGCCAGCAGTTTAACAGGGAATGCGAACAATGAGCAGTTCTTC
>TRBV2|.|.|TRBJ2-2
CASRATRFYTGELFF
TGTGCCAGCAGAGCGACTAGGTTCTACACCGGGGAGCTGTTTTTT
>TRBV14|.|.|TRBJ1-6
CASSQIGGYNSPLHF
TGTGCCAGCAGCCAAATAGGGGGCTATAATTCACCCCTCCACTTT
>TRBV5-3|TRBD1|.|TRBJ1-6
CARSLAGGASYNSPLHF
TGTGCCAGAAGCTTGGCAGGGGGTGCCTCCTATAATTCACCCCTCCACTTT
>TRBV6-7|TRBD2|few|TRBJ2-7
CASSYPGGEQYF
TGTGCCAGCAGTTACCCGGGAGGCGAGCAGTACTTC
>TRBV30|.|.|TRBJ1-3
CASTKAGNTIYF
TGTGCCTCTACAAAGGCTGGAAACACCATATATTTT
>TRBV5-1|.|.|TRBJ1-1
CASSFNDGSITEAFF
TGCGCCAGCAGCTTTAACGACGGGTCTATCACTGAAGCTTTCTTT